Ten or more counts support the clone carrying this T cell receptor (beta chain). Genomic DNA constituted the template upon which TCR beta VDJ and CDR3 profiling was performed. In TCRdb, the reads were re-called with MiXCR into one record per CDR3 protein. The table records some 120,000 distinct CDR3 sequences, about 46% of them present only once. The record originates from a study of CD8+CD57+ T cells in acquired aplastic anemia. About the study: Isolated CD4+ and CD8+ cells, once sorted, yielded DNA averaging roughly 3.4 ug.

Trimming shortened V by 2 bases and J by 2 bases, and 13 bases separated the two germline ends. This CDR3 has 15 amino acids. Germline loops: CDR1 ENHRY, CDR2 SYGVKD. This chain connects TRBV10-3 to TRBJ2-7; D is perhaps TRBD1 (6 bases). The sample taken for sequencing was sorted CD4+, CD8+, or CD8+CD57+ T cells (not recorded which) from PBMCs. This receptor was identified in a human donor in good health, serving as a control. CDR3 region: CAISEVGTQTYEQYF. The DNA of the CDR3 is TGTGCCATCAGTGAGGTGGGGACACAAACCTACGAGCAGTACTTC.